These T cell receptor beta chains were read from a single sample in a study of T-cell reconstitution after alpha-beta-depleted transplantation in children. TCRdb re-called the PCR reads with MiXCR, one entry per CDR3 protein. The data show approximately 240,000 distinct CDR3 sequences, with 8% to 9.5% seen just once and approximately 6.2% held by the top ten. Sample: PBMCs from the stem cell graft donor, taken from the stem cell graft. The receptors derive from a human donor who donated a stem cell graft to a child with acute lymphoblastic leukemia. Each CDR3 is given with its conserved first and last residue. A D gene is named only where the DNA matches it firmly. The size entry is marked missing in some rows and otherwise reads once, few, many or a size class.

cdr3_length: 12
j_call: TRBJ2-1
clone_size: many
d_call: .
v_call: TRBV12-3/TRBV12-4
cdr3_aa: CASSLWANEQFF
cdr3_nt: TGTGCCAGCAGTTTGTGGGCGAATGAGCAGTTCTTC

cdr3_length: 14
j_call: TRBJ2-6
clone_size: few
d_call: .
v_call: TRBV2
cdr3_aa: CASIPSPGTNVLTF
cdr3_nt: TGTGCCAGCATCCCCAGCCCTGGGACCAACGTCCTGACTTTC

cdr3_length: 13
j_call: TRBJ1-2
clone_size: few
d_call: .
v_call: TRBV12-3/TRBV12-4
cdr3_aa: CASSFARFYGYTF
cdr3_nt: TGTGCCAGCAGTTTCGCCCGGTTCTATGGCTACACCTTC

cdr3_length: 14
j_call: TRBJ1-1
clone_size: few
d_call: .
v_call: TRBV18
cdr3_aa: CASSPFGGNTEAFF
cdr3_nt: TGTGCCAGCTCACCATTTGGGGGGAACACTGAAGCTTTCTTT

cdr3_length: 15
j_call: TRBJ2-7
clone_size: many
d_call: .
v_call: TRBV7-6
cdr3_aa: CASSPQTKGSYEQYF
cdr3_nt: TGTGCCAGCAGCCCTCAGACAAAGGGGAGTTACGAGCAGTACTTC

cdr3_length: 21
j_call: TRBJ2-5
clone_size: many
d_call: .
v_call: TRBV7-9
cdr3_aa: CASSFPSAGGPKTPYQETQYF
cdr3_nt: TGTGCCAGCAGCTTTCCGTCTGCAGGGGGGCCCAAAACTCCCTACCAAGAGACCCAGTACTTC

cdr3_length: 18
j_call: TRBJ2-1
clone_size: .
d_call: TRBD2
v_call: TRBV11-3
cdr3_aa: CASSSRLAGDQTYNEQFF
cdr3_nt: TGTGCCAGCAGCTCTCGACTAGCGGGGGACCAAACCTACAATGAGCAGTTCTTC

cdr3_length: 13
j_call: TRBJ2-5
clone_size: many
d_call: .
v_call: TRBV27
cdr3_aa: CASSRFGGETQYF
cdr3_nt: TGTGCCAGCAGTAGGTTCGGTGGAGAGACCCAGTACTTC

cdr3_length: 14
j_call: TRBJ1-6
clone_size: few
d_call: .
v_call: TRBV4-2
cdr3_aa: CASSQGAGPLILHF
cdr3_nt: TGTGCCAGCAGCCAAGGCGCAGGGCCCCTAATTCTCCACTTT

cdr3_length: 13
j_call: TRBJ2-5
clone_size: .
d_call: .
v_call: TRBV5-1
cdr3_aa: CASSSSLEETQYF
cdr3_nt: TGCGCCAGCAGTTCCTCCCTTGAGGAGACCCAGTACTTC

cdr3_length: 17
j_call: TRBJ2-7
clone_size: many
d_call: .
v_call: TRBV3-1
cdr3_aa: CASSQAKGGRNSYEQYF
cdr3_nt: TGTGCCAGCAGCCAAGCTAAAGGCGGGCGGAACTCCTACGAGCAGTACTTC

cdr3_length: 15
j_call: TRBJ2-3
clone_size: many
d_call: .
v_call: TRBV12-3/TRBV12-4
cdr3_aa: CASRPVGAGRDTQYF
cdr3_nt: TGTGCCAGCCGTCCTGTCGGTGCGGGTAGGGATACGCAGTATTTT

cdr3_length: 12
j_call: TRBJ1-5
clone_size: .
d_call: .
v_call: TRBV6-2/TRBV6-3
cdr3_aa: CASSYLYQPQHF
cdr3_nt: TGTGCCAGCAGTTACCTGTATCAGCCCCAGCATTTT

cdr3_length: 18
j_call: TRBJ1-5
clone_size: .
d_call: TRBD1
v_call: TRBV7-8
cdr3_aa: CASSLSGTGWHSNQPQHF
cdr3_nt: TGTGCCAGCAGCTTAAGTGGGACAGGGTGGCATAGCAATCAGCCCCAGCATTTT

cdr3_length: 14
j_call: TRBJ1-1
clone_size: few
d_call: .
v_call: TRBV6-5
cdr3_aa: CASSYSERGIEAFF
cdr3_nt: TGTGCCAGCAGTTACAGCGAAAGGGGAATTGAAGCTTTCTTT

cdr3_length: 12
j_call: TRBJ2-7
clone_size: .
d_call: .
v_call: TRBV5-6
cdr3_aa: CASSLDRYEQYF
cdr3_nt: TGTGCCAGCAGCCTGGACAGATACGAGCAGTACTTC